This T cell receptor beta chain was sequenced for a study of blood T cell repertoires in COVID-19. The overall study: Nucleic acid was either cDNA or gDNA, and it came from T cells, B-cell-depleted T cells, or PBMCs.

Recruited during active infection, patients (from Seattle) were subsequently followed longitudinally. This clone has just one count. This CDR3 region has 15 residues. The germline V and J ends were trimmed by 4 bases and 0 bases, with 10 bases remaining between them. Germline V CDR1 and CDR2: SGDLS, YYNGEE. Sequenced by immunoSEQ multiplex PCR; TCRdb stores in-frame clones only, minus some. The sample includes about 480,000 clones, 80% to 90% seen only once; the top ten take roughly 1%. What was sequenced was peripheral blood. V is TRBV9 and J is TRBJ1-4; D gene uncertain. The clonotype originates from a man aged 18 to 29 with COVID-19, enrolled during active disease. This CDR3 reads CASSFTESTNEKLFF. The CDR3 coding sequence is TGTGCCAGCAGCTTCACCGAGTCAACTAATGAAAAACTGTTTTTT. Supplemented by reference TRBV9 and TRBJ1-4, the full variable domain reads DSGVTQTPKHLITATGQRVTLRCSPRSGDLSVYWYQQSLDQGLQFLIQYYNGEERAKGNILERFSAQQFPDLHSELNLSSLELGDSALYFCASSFTESTNEKLFFGSGTQLSVL.